This section outlines one T cell receptor beta chain sequence together with its context. The sample holds many counts of this clonotype. It has no known antigen specificity. Base qualities are missing; no much larger clone stands one base away. The TCR beta CDR3 regions were amplified from RNA transcripts. The TCR CDR3 was subjected to a first round of RT-PCR using the HTBI primer set and the Qiagen OneStep RT-PCR kit. Libraries were constructed in a second round of multiplex PCR, after which size selection and purification were performed. Paired-end sequencing of the libraries was performed with 100 bp reads on an Illumina HiSeq2000. Regarding the original processing steps: Raw data were processed with SOAPnuke, discarding reads with adapters, uncalled bases, mean Phred below 15, or no exact constant-primer or identifier match. COPE v1.2.5 was used to merge the high-quality paired reads, and each unique nucleotide sequence was defined as a clonotype. MiTCR v1.1 was used to align the clonotypes against IMGT TRBV, TRBD and TRBJ reference segments. Only V-J combinations with frequency above 0.0001, covering about 99% of repertoires, were analysed. The TCS score was defined as the ratio of F50 (clonal expansion) to E x V (chaos), calculated using BLOSUM62-based TCRdist between CDR3 peptides within each V-J. Welch's t-statistics and random forest reduced around 510 V-J features to some 14, which were used in a naive Bayes classifier (R e1071). Using fastp at Q25 and MiXCR, TCRdb reprocessed the public reads and kept productive beta chains. Entries are consolidated by CDR3 protein sequence, retaining the most common genes and DNA. None of the V and J calls come from the authors' own analysis; TCRdb made them. The sample table shows roughly 500,000 distinct CDR3 sequences, and about 22% are seen once. The top ten hold approximately 49% of the sample.

This entry comes from a study of T cells in Graves' hyperthyroidism and ophthalmopathy (dated by TCRdb to between 2019 and 2020). A note on the overall study: Peripheral blood was collected at initial diagnosis, before any treatment. A discovery cohort of 95 to 100 patients, roughly 43 with Graves' ophthalmopathy and 55 to 60 with stable Graves' hyperthyroidism, was used to find distinguishing TCR V-J signatures. An independent validation cohort of under 20 hyperthyroidism patients and more than 15 patients who later progressed to ophthalmopathy tested prospective prediction of ophthalmopathy. For training and testing, the 100 or so patients in the discovery cohort were randomly divided in a 7:3 ratio. In six Graves' hyperthyroidism patients, the study also compared T-cell repertoires from thyroid tissue with T-cell repertoires from blood. Once sampling was done, hyperthyroidism patients were given methimazole at a starting dose of 30 mg daily, whereas ophthalmopathy patients were given high-dose intravenous methylprednisolone. The paper reports TCR Vbeta CDR3 sequencing of fewer than 150 peripheral blood samples: around 41 ophthalmopathy, fewer than 85 hyperthyroidism and approximately 17 progressor patients. General conclusions and limits of the study: Most expanded thyroid clonotypes (frequency above 0.001) were also found in blood, which suggests that blood repertoires may mirror thyroid immune responses. No statistical method was used to fix the sample size in advance, and group allocation was not hidden from the investigators. In validation, the model predicted progression to ophthalmopathy a median of 6.5 months before onset, with 65% to 71% sensitivity and roughly 72% specificity. A model built on a 13 V-J signature distinguished ophthalmopathy from stable hyperthyroidism, reaching around 90% sensitivity and 81.08% specificity in cross-validation and 80%/75% in testing.

Ophthalmopathy patients had moderately to severely active disease, Clinical Activity Score of at least 3, NOSPECS grade of at least 4, and duration under 3 months. Patients with uncontrolled infections, other autoimmune diseases, pregnancy or lactation were excluded. Clinical symptoms, serum thyroxine and TRAb, thyroid ultrasound, and orbital computed tomography formed the basis for the diagnoses. PBMCs were isolated from about 9.1 ml of fresh peripheral blood by Ficoll-Paque density gradient centrifugation. Trizol reagent was used to extract total RNA, and RNA quality was then checked on an Agilent 2100 Bioanalyzer. After removal of 2 bases from V and 3 bases from J, the junction retains 9 bases not matched to a gene. The CDR3 runs 17 amino acids, cysteine and phenylalanine included. Only the CDR3 portion is preserved as DNA: 51 bases, with reading frame beginning at the first base. In the germline V gene (reference sequence), CDR1 corresponds to LNHDA and CDR2 to SQIVND.

The clonotype originates from a woman between 65 and 79 years old with Graves' ophthalmopathy. Sequencing was performed on blood. The chain is encoded by TRBV19 joined to TRBJ1-1; TRBD1 lines up with 10 middle nucleotides. Read as DNA, the sequence is TGTGCCAGTAGTATACTGGGACAGGGGCGTGGGGACACTGAAGCTTTCTTT. Its protein is CASSILGQGRGDTEAFF.